This is a list of T cell receptor beta chains from one sample in a study of blood T cells in healthy people across ages. TCRdb re-called the 5' RACE reads with MiXCR, one entry per CDR3 protein. The repertoire consists of about 680,000 distinct CDR3 sequences, with around half occurring once and the leading ten covering roughly 30%. Source material: blood. The receptors derive from an older woman in good health. Each CDR3 is given with its conserved first and last residue. D genes are given only for firm matches. Clone size is not always given. Where it is, it says once, few, many or a class for expanded clones.

V gene	D gene	J gene	clone size	CDR3 protein	CDR3 DNA
TRBV15	NA	TRBJ1-4	NA	CATSRDIGVNEKLFF	TGTGCCACCAGCAGAGATATCGGAGTAAATGAAAAACTGTTTTTT
TRBV20-1	TRBD2	TRBJ2-1	few	CSAFPTSLSYNEQFF	TGCAGTGCTTTCCCGACTAGCCTCTCCTACAATGAGCAGTTCTTC
TRBV7-2	NA	TRBJ2-5	few	CASSLVGVKAETQYF	TGTGCCAGCAGCTTAGTGGGGGTAAAGGCGGAGACCCAGTACTTC
TRBV7-2	TRBD1	TRBJ2-5	NA	CASNTTGTVAKNIQYF	TGTGCCAGCAACACAACCGGGACAGTAGCCAAAAATATTCAGTACTTC
TRBV18	NA	TRBJ1-2	NA	CASSPAGDYGYTF	TGTGCCAGCTCACCGGCAGGTGACTATGGCTACACCTTC
TRBV10-3	NA	TRBJ1-6	few	CAISDGGLWGSPLHF	TGTGCCATCAGTGACGGGGGTCTTTGGGGTTCACCCCTCCACTTT
TRBV29-1	TRBD2	TRBJ2-5	many	CSVLAGAETQYF	TGCAGCGTCCTAGCGGGAGCAGAGACCCAGTACTTC
TRBV27	NA	TRBJ2-5	NA	CARWSDPGAQNYNEQYF	TGTGCCAGGTGGAGCGATCCCGGGGCGCAAAACTACAATGAGCAGTACTTC
TRBV3-1	NA	TRBJ2-7	NA	CASSQDWLSYEQYF	TGTGCCAGCAGCCAAGATTGGCTTTCCTACGAGCAGTACTTC
TRBV20-1	NA	TRBJ1-6	NA	CSARGGGDYNSPLHF	TGCAGTGCTAGAGGGGGGGGGGACTATAATTCACCCCTCCACTTT
TRBV6-5	NA	TRBJ2-7	NA	CAEKRSSYNEQYF	TGTGCCGAGAAGCGGAGCTCCTACAATGAGCAGTACTTC
TRBV5-8	TRBD1	TRBJ2-4	NA	CASRDGTGGNLAKNIQYF	TGTGCCAGCAGAGACGGCACAGGGGGCAATTTGGCCAAAAACATTCAGTACTTC
TRBV20-1	TRBD2	TRBJ2-3	NA	CSAIGGRGDTQYF	TGCAGTGCTATCGGAGGGAGGGGAGATACGCAGTATTTT
TRBV15	NA	TRBJ2-1	NA	CATSRQAGTPSYNEQFF	TGTGCCACCAGCAGACAGGCAGGGACCCCCTCCTACAATGAGCAGTTCTTC
TRBV29-1	NA	TRBJ2-3	NA	CSVRRGRGTDTQYF	TGCAGCGTCCGTAGGGGGAGAGGCACAGATACGCAGTATTTT
TRBV6-5	NA	TRBJ2-7	NA	CASGGVSGAYEQYF	TGTGCCAGCGGAGGGGTAAGCGGCGCCTACGAGCAGTACTTC
TRBV13	NA	TRBJ1-2	NA	CASSHSRESYGYTF	TGTGCCAGCAGCCACTCCCGGGAGTCCTATGGCTACACCTTC
TRBV3-1	NA	TRBJ2-3	NA	CASSQAGTGTDTQYF	TGTGCCAGCAGCCAGGCGGGTACCGGCACAGATACGCAGTATTTT
TRBV6-1	TRBD2	TRBJ2-3	NA	CASSEGVAGDRTDTQYF	TGTGCCAGCAGTGAAGGCGTTGCGGGGGATCGCACAGATACGCAGTATTTT
TRBV10-3	TRBD1	TRBJ2-1	NA	CAITTGPYDEQFF	TGTGCCATCACGACAGGGCCTTACGATGAGCAGTTCTTC
TRBV10-3	TRBD1	TRBJ1-2	few	CDPYVENRGRTYGYTF	TGTGACCCCTACGTTGAGAACAGGGGGCGCACCTATGGCTACACCTTC
TRBV18	NA	TRBJ1-1	NA	CASSPSIGSEAFF	TGTGCCAGCTCACCAAGCATAGGGTCGGAAGCTTTCTTT
TRBV7-3	NA	TRBJ2-3	NA	CASRQWDTQYF	TGTGCCAGCAGACAATGGGATACGCAGTATTTT
TRBV7-6	NA	TRBJ2-5	NA	CASSLAGTGKETQYF	TGTGCCAGCAGCTTAGCTGGGACCGGGAAAGAGACCCAGTACTTC
TRBV27	TRBD1	TRBJ2-7	NA	CASSLSGTGSEQYF	TGTGCCAGCAGTTTATCCGGGACAGGGTCCGAGCAGTACTTC
TRBV20-1	NA	TRBJ2-1	NA	CSARSPLPDNEQFF	TGCAGTGCTAGATCTCCACTACCCGACAATGAGCAGTTCTTC
TRBV10-3	TRBD2	TRBJ2-1	once	CAISTGTSESEQFF	TGTGCCATCAGTACCGGGACTAGCGAAAGTGAGCAGTTCTTC
TRBV3-1	NA	TRBJ1-2	NA	CASSQTWTATNYGYTF	TGTGCCAGCAGCCAAACCTGGACGGCCACTAACTATGGCTACACCTTC
TRBV9	NA	TRBJ2-5	NA	CASSVSSGGETQYF	TGTGCCAGCAGCGTAAGCTCTGGGGGGGAGACCCAGTACTTC
TRBV2	NA	TRBJ1-4	NA	CASSYGPEGGHEKLFF	TGTGCCAGCAGCTACGGTCCGGAGGGGGGGCATGAAAAACTGTTTTTT
TRBV6-5	TRBD2	TRBJ2-7	few	CASATGGIYEQYF	TGTGCCAGCGCAACGGGAGGGATTTACGAGCAGTACTTC
TRBV7-3	NA	TRBJ2-7	few	CASSPRVTQEQYF	TGTGCCAGCAGCCCCCGAGTGACTCAGGAGCAGTACTTC
TRBV20-1	NA	TRBJ2-7	NA	CSAISRAGPGEQYF	TGCAGTGCTATCTCGAGGGCAGGACCGGGCGAGCAGTACTTC
TRBV6-2/TRBV6-3	NA	TRBJ2-6	few	CASSYFGRVSAKSSGANVLTF	TGTGCCAGCAGTTACTTCGGCAGGGTCTCGGCCAAGAGCTCTGGGGCCAACGTCCTGACTTTC
TRBV7-2	TRBD2	TRBJ2-7	few	CASSRIAGAYEQYF	TGTGCCAGCAGCCGTATAGCGGGAGCCTACGAGCAGTACTTC
TRBV6-2/TRBV6-3	NA	TRBJ2-3	NA	CASRLSKRHAGTDTQYF	TGTGCCAGCAGACTATCCAAACGGCATGCAGGGACAGATACGCAGTATTTT
TRBV20-1	NA	TRBJ2-7	few	CSARGAGGNEQYF	TGCAGTGCTAGAGGGGCTGGGGGGAACGAGCAGTACTTC
TRBV7-2	NA	TRBJ2-5	NA	CASSRGTGFWEAQYF	TGTGCCAGCAGCCGAGGCACAGGGTTTTGGGAGGCCCAGTACTTC
TRBV7-9	NA	TRBJ1-6	once	CASSLTGRSSPLHF	TGTGCCAGCAGCTTAACTGGGCGGTCAAGCCCCCTCCACTTT
TRBV5-1	NA	TRBJ2-5	NA	CASSLTRQPGETQYF	TGCGCCAGCAGCTTGACCAGACAGCCCGGAGAGACCCAGTACTTC
TRBV7-2	TRBD2	TRBJ2-5	NA	CASSSGTSGGYQETQYF	TGTGCCAGCAGCTCCGGGACTAGCGGGGGGTACCAAGAGACCCAGTACTTC
TRBV5-1	NA	TRBJ2-1	few	CASSRDFNSYNEQFF	TGCGCCAGCAGCCGGGACTTCAACTCCTACAATGAGCAGTTCTTC
TRBV18	TRBD1	TRBJ2-6	NA	CASSPSKKQGTGANVLTF	TGTGCCAGCTCACCTTCCAAAAAACAGGGGACAGGGGCCAACGTCCTGACTTTC
TRBV12-3/TRBV12-4	NA	TRBJ1-3	NA	CASSLTSGNTIYF	TGTGCCAGCAGCCTAACCTCTGGAAACACCATATATTTT
TRBV4-1	NA	TRBJ1-2	NA	CASSQAQEGYGYTF	TGCGCCAGCAGCCAAGCCCAGGAAGGCTATGGCTACACCTTC
TRBV20-1	NA	TRBJ2-5	NA	CSANKNWGNNEQYF	TGCAGTGCTAACAAGAACTGGGGAAACAATGAGCAGTACTTC